These 13 T cell receptor beta chains were all obtained from the same sample, sequenced in a study of human T cells and chemical hapten exposure. Time point of the sample: patch test 1, 2 weeks after DPC sensitization. The treatment here: therapeutic diphenylcyclopropenone sensitization with weekly scalp DPC. TCRdb independently ran MiXCR on the RACE reads; one entry per CDR3 protein. Of some 82,000 distinct CDR3 sequences in the sample, about 10% were seen once. The sample in question was whole blood, obtained in connection with sensitization to the hapten diphenylcyclopropenone (DPC). The receptors originated from a woman in her fifties or sixties with alopecia areata. Some clones in this sample may be carry-over from other donors' samples.

This clonotype was observed a few times. The chain couples TRBV10-3 to TRBJ2-1; tentatively, D is TRBD1 (6 bases). From germline, CDR1 is ENHRY and CDR2 SYGVKD. V shed 8 bases and J shed 6 bases, with 11 bases lying between them. This CDR3 contains 12 residues. CDR3 amino acids: CAIGQGTNEQFF. CDR3 sequence (DNA): TGTGCCATCGGGCAGGGGACCAATGAGCAGTTCTTC.

The rearrangement joins TRBV7-9 to TRBJ2-4; TRBD2 might be the D (6 bases). Trimming cost V 1 base and J 7 bases, with 20 bases left between them. The CDR3 contains 17 residues. Germline values: CDR1 SEHNR, CDR2 FQNEAQ (reference sequence). The CDR3: CASSLGVFGGESNIQYF. CDR3 nucleotides: TGTGCCAGCAGCTTAGGGGTGTTTGGCGGGGAGAGCAACATTCAGTACTTC.

The sample holds a few counts of this clonotype. The V and J genes are TRBV7-9 and TRBJ2-1; D call uncertain. V lost 4 bases to trimming and J lost 5 bases, with 12 bases between them. This CDR3 region has 14 residues. Germline CDR1 reads SEHNR; CDR2 reads FQNEAQ (reference sequence). CDR3 DNA sequence: TGTGCCAGCAGCTCCCGCTCCAAAAACAATGAGCAGTTCTTC. It encodes CASSSRSKNNEQFF.

The genes are TRBV6-2 or TRBV6-3 and TRBJ2-3; 9 bases are shared with TRBD2. CDR3 length equals 14 residues. Germline assignment: CDR1 MNHEY and CDR2 SVGEGT. J was trimmed by 5 bases and V by 10 bases; bases with no gene match: 10. CDR3 in DNA: TGTGCCACCGGCCAAGCGGGAGGAAAAGATACGCAGTATTTT. Translation gives CATGQAGGKDTQYF.

At least ten counts were recorded for this clonotype. The V gene is TRBV6-2 or TRBV6-3, the J gene TRBJ1-5; D not resolved. The CDR3 spans 15 residues. Trimming cost V 7 bases and J 2 bases, with 15 bases left between them. Germline loops: CDR1 MNHEY, CDR2 SVGEGT. The CDR3 reads CASTPLRGGNQPQHF. The CDR3 coding sequence is TGTGCCAGCACCCCCCTTCGTGGGGGCAATCAGCCCCAGCATTTT.

This clonotype has more than one count but fewer than ten. The genes are TRBV10-3 and TRBJ2-5, with D perhaps matching TRBD2 (6 bases). V was pared by 2 bases and J by 5 bases, with 9 bases between. Germline values: CDR1 ENHRY, CDR2 SYGVKD. The CDR3 spans 13 residues. CDR3 sequence reads: CAISEAGLETQYF. As DNA, the CDR3 is TGTGCCATCAGTGAGGCGGGGCTTGAGACCCAGTACTTC.

This clonotype was seen at least ten times. The chain couples TRBV6-2 or TRBV6-3 to TRBJ2-6, with 9 bases identical to TRBD1. This CDR3 region has 16 residues. J was trimmed by 1 base and V by 5 bases; bases with no gene match: 3. Germline CDR1 MNHEY, CDR2 SVGEGT. CDR3 in amino acids: CASSRDRESGANVLTF. As DNA, the CDR3 is TGTGCCAGCAGTCGGGACAGGGAATCTGGGGCCAACGTCCTGACTTTC.

In its sample, this clonotype was seen many times. The CDR3 region has the DNA TGTGCCAGCAGCTTCCCTCTGGAGTTTAGCAATCAGCCCCAGCATTTT. This codes for CASSFPLEFSNQPQHF. The rearrangement uses TRBV5-6 and TRBJ1-5; no reliable D call. V shed 2 bases and J shed 0 bases, with 12 bases lying between them. Germline-derived CDR1 and CDR2 are SGHDT and YYEEEE. The CDR3 consists of 16 residues.

The V call is TRBV6-1, the J call TRBJ1-4, with a weak D call TRBD1 (5 bases). The V end lost 1 base, the J end lost 4 bases, and 16 bases lay between the germline ends. CDR1 is MNHNS, CDR2 SASEGT, per germline. This CDR3 has 17 residues. The DNA for the CDR3 is TGTGCCAGCAGTGAAGTTTCCCCACAGGTCGATAATGAAAAACTGTTTTTT. Its protein is CASSEVSPQVDNEKLFF.

This clonotype was detected only a few times. The chain carries TRBV19 and TRBJ1-1, with unresolved D. The CDR3 is 13 residues long. V was clipped by 5 bases and J by 1 base, with 8 bases between them. Germline V lookup: CDR1 LNHDA, CDR2 SQIVND (reference sequence). The CDR3 nucleotides read TGTGCCAGTAGTCCCCGACAGAACACTGAAGCTTTCTTT. The encoded protein is CASSPRQNTEAFF.

The rearrangement uses TRBV7-2 and TRBJ2-7, with D uncertain. CDR1 SGHTA and CDR2 FQGNSA come from the germline V gene. V lost 5 bases to trimming and J lost 0 bases, with 17 bases between them. The CDR3 is 16 amino acids. CDR3 DNA: TGTGCCAGCAGCCCCAGCGCACAGTTAAGCTCCTACGAGCAGTACTTC. Protein: CASSPSAQLSSYEQYF.

The rearrangement joins TRBV10-3 to TRBJ2-7, with a tentative D call TRBD2 (5 bases). The CDR3 is 12 residues long. V lost 11 bases to trimming and J lost 0 bases, with 11 bases between them. Per germline, CDR1 ENHRY and CDR2 SYGVKD. The CDR3 protein is CASGGNSYEQYF. The CDR3 DNA sequence: TGTGCCTCAGGAGGCAACTCCTACGAGCAGTACTTC.

This chain connects TRBV6-2 or TRBV6-3 to TRBJ2-3; 9 nucleotides agree with TRBD2. Looked up from germline, CDR1 is MNHEY and CDR2 is SVGEGT. The ends lost 7 bases at V and 3 bases at J; junction bases unmatched: 5. The length of the CDR3 is 14 residues. CDR3 coding DNA: TGTGCCAGCACCGAGCGGGAGGTGACAGATACGCAGTATTTT. Amino acid sequence: CASTEREVTDTQYF.